Listed below are T cell receptor beta chains from one sample, sequenced in a study of T cell repertoires in cytomegalovirus infection. A single record per CDR3 protein comes from TCRdb applying MiXCR to the reads. The sample lists about 740,000 distinct CDR3 sequences, roughly 35% occurring once. Material for sequencing was PBMCs. The receptor set was obtained from a human donor in good health (CMV status not recorded). Some clones in this sample may be carry-over from other donors' samples. The CDR3 runs from the conserved cysteine through the conserved F or W. D genes are given only for firm matches. Clone size, where shown, is once, few, many, or a class for clones that have expanded.

J gene,clone size,D gene,V gene,CDR3 protein,CDR3 DNA
TRBJ1-6,-,-,TRBV5-4,CASSFGSRVNSPLHF,TGTGCCAGCAGCTTTGGCAGCAGGGTGAATTCACCCCTCCACTTT
TRBJ1-1,-,-,TRBV7-9,CASSLVDEGRTEAFF,TGTGCCAGCAGCTTGGTTGACGAGGGGAGGACTGAAGCTTTCTTT
TRBJ1-1,-,TRBD1,TRBV2,CASSETSGGTQNTEAFF,TGTGCCAGCAGTGAGACCTCAGGGGGCACCCAGAACACTGAAGCTTTCTTT
TRBJ2-3,few,-,TRBV7-6,CASSLIRGGQVTDTQYF,TGTGCCAGCAGCTTAATCCGGGGGGGACAGGTCACAGATACGCAGTATTTT
TRBJ1-1,few,-,TRBV19,CASSIDTLGTEAFF,TGTGCCAGTAGCATAGACACTCTTGGGACTGAAGCTTTCTTT
TRBJ2-3,-,TRBD2,TRBV11-1,CASSRPPGRTDTQYF,TGTGCCAGCAGCCGCCCACCCGGGAGGACAGATACGCAGTATTTT
TRBJ2-6,-,-,TRBV12-3/TRBV12-4,CASSYLGSDSGANVLTF,TGTGCCAGCAGCTACTTAGGTTCAGACTCTGGGGCCAACGTCCTGACTTTC
TRBJ1-1,-,TRBD1,TRBV7-9,CASSRGTGAITEAFF,TGTGCCAGCAGCCGGGGGACAGGGGCGATCACTGAAGCTTTCTTT
TRBJ1-6,-,TRBD1,TRBV18,CASSPRDRGPPLHF,TGTGCCAGCTCACCACGGGACAGGGGTCCACCCCTCCACTTT
TRBJ2-1,-,-,TRBV6-2/TRBV6-3,CASSYSSGSWEFF,TGTGCCAGCAGTTACTCAAGCGGCAGCTGGGAGTTCTTC
TRBJ1-3,many,-,TRBV7-2,CASSSRGGSGNTIYF,TGTGCCAGCAGCTCACGCGGAGGGTCTGGAAACACCATATATTTT